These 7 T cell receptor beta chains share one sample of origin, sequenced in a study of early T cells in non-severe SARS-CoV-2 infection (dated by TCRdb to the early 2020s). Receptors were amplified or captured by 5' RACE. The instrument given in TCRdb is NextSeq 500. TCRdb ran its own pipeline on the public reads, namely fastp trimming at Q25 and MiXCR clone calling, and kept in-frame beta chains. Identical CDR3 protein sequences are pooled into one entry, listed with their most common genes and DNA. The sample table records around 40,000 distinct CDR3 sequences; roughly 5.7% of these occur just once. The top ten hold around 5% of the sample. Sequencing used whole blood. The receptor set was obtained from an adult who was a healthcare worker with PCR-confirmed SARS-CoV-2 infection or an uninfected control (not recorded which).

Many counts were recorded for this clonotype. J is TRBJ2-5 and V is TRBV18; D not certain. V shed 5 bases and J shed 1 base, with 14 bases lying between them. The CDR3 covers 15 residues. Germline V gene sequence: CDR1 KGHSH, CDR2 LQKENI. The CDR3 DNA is TGTGCCAGCTCAAGGAGTGGGCAGGTCCAAGAGACCCAGTACTTC. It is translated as CASSRSGQVQETQYF.

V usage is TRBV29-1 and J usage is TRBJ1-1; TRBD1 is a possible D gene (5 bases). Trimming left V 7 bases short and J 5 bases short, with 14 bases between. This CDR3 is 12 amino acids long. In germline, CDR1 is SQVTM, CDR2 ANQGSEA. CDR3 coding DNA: TGCAGCGCCGACACCGGGGGGACTGAAGCTTTCTTT. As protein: CSADTGGTEAFF.

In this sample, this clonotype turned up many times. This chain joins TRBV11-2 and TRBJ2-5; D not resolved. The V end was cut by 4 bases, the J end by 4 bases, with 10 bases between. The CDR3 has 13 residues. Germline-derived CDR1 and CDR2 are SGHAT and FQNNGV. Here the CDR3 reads CASSSARGETQYF. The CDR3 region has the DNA TGTGCCAGCAGCTCAGCGCGCGGAGAGACCCAGTACTTC.

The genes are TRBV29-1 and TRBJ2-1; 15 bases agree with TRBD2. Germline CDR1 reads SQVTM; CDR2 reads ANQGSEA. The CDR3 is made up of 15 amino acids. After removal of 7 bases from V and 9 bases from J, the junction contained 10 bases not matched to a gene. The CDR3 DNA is TGCAGCGCTGTTCTACCGGGACTAGCGGGAGGTGAGCAGTTCTTC. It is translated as CSAVLPGLAGGEQFF.

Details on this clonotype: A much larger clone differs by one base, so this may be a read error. The CDR3 DNA follows: TGTGCCAGCAGTCCTCAGGTGTCGAACACTGAAGCTTTCTTT. Amino acid sequence: CASSPQVSNTEAFF. The chain has TRBV28 and TRBJ1-1, with unresolved D. The ends were cut back, 5 bases at V and 1 base at J, with 11 bases in the middle. The germline V gene encodes CDR1 MDHEN and CDR2 SYDVKM. This CDR3 spans 14 amino acids.

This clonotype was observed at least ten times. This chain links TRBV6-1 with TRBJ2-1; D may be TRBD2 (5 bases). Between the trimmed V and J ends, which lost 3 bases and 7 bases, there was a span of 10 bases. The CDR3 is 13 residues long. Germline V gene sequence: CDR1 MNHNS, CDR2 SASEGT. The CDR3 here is CASSDARRNEQFF. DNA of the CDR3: TGTGCCAGCAGTGACGCCCGGAGGAATGAGCAGTTCTTC.

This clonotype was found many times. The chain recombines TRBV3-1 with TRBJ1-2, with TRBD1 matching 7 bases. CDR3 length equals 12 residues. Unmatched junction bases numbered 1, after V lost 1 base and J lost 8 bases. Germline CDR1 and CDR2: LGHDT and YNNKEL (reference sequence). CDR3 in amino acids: CASSQGTGGYTF. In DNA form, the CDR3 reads TGTGCCAGCAGCCAAGGGACAGGAGGCTACACCTTC.